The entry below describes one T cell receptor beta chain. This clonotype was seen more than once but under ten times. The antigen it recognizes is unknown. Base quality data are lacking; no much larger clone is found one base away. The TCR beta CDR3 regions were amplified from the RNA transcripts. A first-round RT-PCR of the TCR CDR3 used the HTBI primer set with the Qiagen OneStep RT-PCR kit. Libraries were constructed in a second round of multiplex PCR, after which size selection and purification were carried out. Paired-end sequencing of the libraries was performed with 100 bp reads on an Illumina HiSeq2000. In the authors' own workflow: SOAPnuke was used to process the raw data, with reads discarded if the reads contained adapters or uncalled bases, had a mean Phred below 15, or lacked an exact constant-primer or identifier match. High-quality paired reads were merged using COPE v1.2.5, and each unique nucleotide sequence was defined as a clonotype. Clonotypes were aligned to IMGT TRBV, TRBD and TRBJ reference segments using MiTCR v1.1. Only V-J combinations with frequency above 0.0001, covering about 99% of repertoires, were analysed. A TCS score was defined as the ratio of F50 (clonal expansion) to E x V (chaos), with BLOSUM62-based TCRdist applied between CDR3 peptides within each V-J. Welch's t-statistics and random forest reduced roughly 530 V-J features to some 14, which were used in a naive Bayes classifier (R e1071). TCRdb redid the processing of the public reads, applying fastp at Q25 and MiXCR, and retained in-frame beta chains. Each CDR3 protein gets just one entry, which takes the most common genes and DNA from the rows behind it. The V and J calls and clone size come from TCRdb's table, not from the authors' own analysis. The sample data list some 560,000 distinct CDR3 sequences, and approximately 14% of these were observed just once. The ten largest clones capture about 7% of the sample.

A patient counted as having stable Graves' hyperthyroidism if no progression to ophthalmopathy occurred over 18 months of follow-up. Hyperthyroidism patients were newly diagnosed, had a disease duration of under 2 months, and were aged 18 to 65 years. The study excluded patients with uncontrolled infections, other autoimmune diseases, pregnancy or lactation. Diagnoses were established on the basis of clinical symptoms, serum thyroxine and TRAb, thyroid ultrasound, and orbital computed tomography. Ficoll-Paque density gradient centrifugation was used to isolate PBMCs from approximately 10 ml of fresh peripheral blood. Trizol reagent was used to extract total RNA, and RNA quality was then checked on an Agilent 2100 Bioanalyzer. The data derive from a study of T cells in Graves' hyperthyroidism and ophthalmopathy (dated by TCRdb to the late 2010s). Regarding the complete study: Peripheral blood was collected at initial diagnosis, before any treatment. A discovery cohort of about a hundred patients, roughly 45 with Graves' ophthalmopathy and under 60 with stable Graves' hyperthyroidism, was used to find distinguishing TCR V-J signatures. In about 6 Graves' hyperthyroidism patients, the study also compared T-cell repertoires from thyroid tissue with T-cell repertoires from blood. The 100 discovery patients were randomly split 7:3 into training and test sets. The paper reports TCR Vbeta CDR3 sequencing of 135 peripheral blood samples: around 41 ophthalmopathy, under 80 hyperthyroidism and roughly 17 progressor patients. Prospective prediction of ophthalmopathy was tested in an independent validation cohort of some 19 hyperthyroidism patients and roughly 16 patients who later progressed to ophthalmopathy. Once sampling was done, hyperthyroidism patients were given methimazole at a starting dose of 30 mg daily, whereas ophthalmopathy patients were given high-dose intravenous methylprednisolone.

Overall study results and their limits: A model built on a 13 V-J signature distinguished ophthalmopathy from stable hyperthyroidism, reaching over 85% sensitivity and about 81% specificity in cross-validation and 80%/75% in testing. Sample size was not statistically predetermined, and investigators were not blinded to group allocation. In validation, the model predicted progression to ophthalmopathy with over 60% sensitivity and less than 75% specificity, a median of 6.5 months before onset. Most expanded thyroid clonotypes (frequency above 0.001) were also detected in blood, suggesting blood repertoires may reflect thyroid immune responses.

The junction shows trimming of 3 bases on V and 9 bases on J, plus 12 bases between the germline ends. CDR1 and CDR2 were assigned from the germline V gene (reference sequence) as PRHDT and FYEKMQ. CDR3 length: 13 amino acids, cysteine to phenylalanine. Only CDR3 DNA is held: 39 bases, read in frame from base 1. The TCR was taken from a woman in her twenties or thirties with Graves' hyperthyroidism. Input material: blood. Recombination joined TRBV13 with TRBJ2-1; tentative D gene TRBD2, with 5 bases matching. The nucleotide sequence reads TGTGCCAGCAGCTTCGGCGGACTTCTTGAGCAGTTCTTC. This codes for CASSFGGLLEQFF. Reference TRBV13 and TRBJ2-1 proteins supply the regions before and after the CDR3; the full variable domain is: AAGVIQSPRHLIKEKRETATLKCYPIPRHDTVYWYQQGPGQDPQFLISFYEKMQSDKGSIPDRFSAQQFSDYHSELNMSSLELGDSALYFCASSFGGLLEQFFGPGTRLTVL.